The source of this T cell receptor beta chain is a study of blood T cell repertoires in COVID-19. Sequenced by immunoSEQ multiplex PCR; TCRdb stores in-frame clones only, minus some. The data show some 180,000 clones, with around nine tenths seen just once and around 6.6% held by the top ten. This CDR3 contains 16 residues. Germline V gene sequence: CDR1 GTSNPN, CDR2 SVGIG (reference sequence). V dropped 1 base and J dropped 3; count of bases not matched to a gene: 4. Sequenced input: peripheral blood. The chain combines TRBV30 with TRBJ2-5; the match to TRBD2 covers 14 bases. The sequence derives from a man aged 35 to 55 with acute or convalescent COVID-19. The CDR3 loop reads CAWSARTSGGKETQYF. The CDR3 nucleotides are TGTGCCTGGAGTGCCCGGACTAGCGGGGGGAAAGAGACCCAGTACTTC.